This TCR beta chain originates from a study of T-cell memory formation after mild COVID-19. Whole-study context: Clusters were largely donor specific. General study points: Memory sampled before infection contained some responding clones, suggesting cross-reactive memory joined. What remained unconfirmed was the SARS-CoV-2 specificity of second-wave clones peaking on day 37. Clones that contracted from day 15 to 85 had balanced CD4/CD8; later expanders were CD4+ biased.

TCRdb ran MiXCR on the 5' RACE reads and lists one entry per CDR3 protein. The data contain 300,000 to 400,000 distinct CDR3 sequences, 10% to 15% of them singletons. Points on this clonotype: The antigen is not known.

This receptor was obtained from a man younger than 30 who had mild COVID-19 (a few samples of this study predate the infection). Cell type and time point are not known. Source material: PBMCs or a T cell subset sorted from them (not recorded which).

As DNA, the CDR3 is TGTGCCAGCAGCCAATTAACAGGGATGGGCTACACCTTC. It is translated as CASSQLTGMGYTF. This chain connects TRBV3-1 to TRBJ1-2, with a possible D match to TRBD1 (6 bases). The CDR3 length is 13 residues. Trimming took 2 bases from V and 8 from J, leaving 12 bases between them. Per the germline V gene, CDR1 is LGHDT and CDR2 is YNNKEL (reference sequence).